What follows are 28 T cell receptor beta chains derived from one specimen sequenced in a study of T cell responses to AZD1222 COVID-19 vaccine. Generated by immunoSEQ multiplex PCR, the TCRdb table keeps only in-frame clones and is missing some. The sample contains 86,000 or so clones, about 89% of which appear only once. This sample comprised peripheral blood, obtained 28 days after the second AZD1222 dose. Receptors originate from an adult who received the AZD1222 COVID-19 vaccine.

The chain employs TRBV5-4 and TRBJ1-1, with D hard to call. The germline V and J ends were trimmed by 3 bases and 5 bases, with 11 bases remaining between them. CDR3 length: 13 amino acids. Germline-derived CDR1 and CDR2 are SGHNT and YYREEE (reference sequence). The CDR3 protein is CASSSSESTEAFF. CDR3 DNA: TGTGCCAGCAGCTCCAGCGAGAGTACTGAAGCTTTCTTT.

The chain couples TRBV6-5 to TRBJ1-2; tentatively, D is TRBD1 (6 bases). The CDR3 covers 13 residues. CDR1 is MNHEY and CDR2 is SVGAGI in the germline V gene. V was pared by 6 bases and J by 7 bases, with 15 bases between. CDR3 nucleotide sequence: TGTGCCAGCAGCAAAGACAGGCTCCGTGGCTACACCTTC. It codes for CASSKDRLRGYTF.

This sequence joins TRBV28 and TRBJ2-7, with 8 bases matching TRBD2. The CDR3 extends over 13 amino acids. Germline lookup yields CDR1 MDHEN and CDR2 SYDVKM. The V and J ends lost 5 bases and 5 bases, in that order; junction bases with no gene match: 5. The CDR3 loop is CASSRPGLDEQYF. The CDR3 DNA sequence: TGTGCCAGCAGTCGCCCGGGACTAGACGAGCAGTACTTC. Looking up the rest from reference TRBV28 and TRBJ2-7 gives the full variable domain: DVKVTQSSRYLVKRTGEKVFLECVQDMDHENMFWYRQDPGLGLRLIYFSYDVKMKEKGDIPEGYSVSREKKERFSLILESASTNQTSMYLCASSRPGLDEQYFGPGTRLTVT.

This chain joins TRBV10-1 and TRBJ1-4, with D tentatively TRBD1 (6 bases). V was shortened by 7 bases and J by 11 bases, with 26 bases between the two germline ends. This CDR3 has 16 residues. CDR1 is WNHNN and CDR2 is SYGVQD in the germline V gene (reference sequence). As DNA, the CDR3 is TGCGCCAGCAAAAGTGTTTGGGGGCGAGAGCGGCGGAAACTGTTTTTT. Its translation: CASKSVWGRERRKLFF.

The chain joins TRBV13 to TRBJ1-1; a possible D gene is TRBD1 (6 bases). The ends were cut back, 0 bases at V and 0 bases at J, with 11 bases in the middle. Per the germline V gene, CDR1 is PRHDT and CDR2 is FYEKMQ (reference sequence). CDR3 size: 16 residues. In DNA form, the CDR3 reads TGTGCCAGCAGCTTAGGCGGGACACGCCTGAACACTGAAGCTTTCTTT. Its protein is CASSLGGTRLNTEAFF.

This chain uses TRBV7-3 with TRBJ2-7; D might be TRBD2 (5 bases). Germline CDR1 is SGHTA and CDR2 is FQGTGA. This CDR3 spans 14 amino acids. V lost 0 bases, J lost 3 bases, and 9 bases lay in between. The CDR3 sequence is CASSLTHGLYEQYF. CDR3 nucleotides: TGTGCCAGCAGCTTAACACACGGACTCTACGAGCAGTACTTC.

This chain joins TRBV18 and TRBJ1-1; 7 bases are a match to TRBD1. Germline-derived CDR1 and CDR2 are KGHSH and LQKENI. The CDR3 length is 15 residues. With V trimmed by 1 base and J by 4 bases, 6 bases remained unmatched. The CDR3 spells CASSPRVGDSTEAFF. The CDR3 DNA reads TGTGCCAGCTCACCACGAGTAGGGGACAGCACTGAAGCTTTCTTT.

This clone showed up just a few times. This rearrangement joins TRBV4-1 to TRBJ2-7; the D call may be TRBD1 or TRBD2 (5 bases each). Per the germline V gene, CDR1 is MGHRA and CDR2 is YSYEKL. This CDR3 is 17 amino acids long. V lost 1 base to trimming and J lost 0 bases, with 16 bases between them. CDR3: CASSQAPAGTSSYEQYF. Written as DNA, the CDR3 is TGCGCCAGCAGCCAAGCGCCGGCAGGGACGAGCTCCTACGAGCAGTACTTC.

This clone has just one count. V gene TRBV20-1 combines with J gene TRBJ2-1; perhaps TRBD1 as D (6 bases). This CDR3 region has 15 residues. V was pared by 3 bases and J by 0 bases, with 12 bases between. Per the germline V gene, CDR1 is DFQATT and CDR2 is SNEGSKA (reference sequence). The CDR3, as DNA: TGCAGTGCTAGTTGGCAGGGGACCTCCTACAATGAGCAGTTCTTC. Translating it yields CSASWQGTSYNEQFF.

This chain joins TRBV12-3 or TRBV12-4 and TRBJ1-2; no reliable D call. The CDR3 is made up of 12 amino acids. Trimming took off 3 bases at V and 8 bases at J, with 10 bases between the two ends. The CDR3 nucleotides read TGTGCCAGCAGTTTCGGCGGTAGAGGCTACACCTTC. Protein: CASSFGGRGYTF.

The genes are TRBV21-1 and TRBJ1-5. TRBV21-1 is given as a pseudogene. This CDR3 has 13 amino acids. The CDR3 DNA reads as TGTGCCAGCAGCAAAAAGTATGATCGACCCCAGCATTTT. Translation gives CASSKKYDRPQHF.

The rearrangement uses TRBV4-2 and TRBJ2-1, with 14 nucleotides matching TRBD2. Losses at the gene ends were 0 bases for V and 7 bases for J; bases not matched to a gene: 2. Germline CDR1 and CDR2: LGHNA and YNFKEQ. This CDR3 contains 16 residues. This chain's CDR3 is CASSQEGTSGGNEQFF. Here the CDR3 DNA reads TGTGCCAGCAGCCAAGAAGGGACTAGCGGGGGTAATGAGCAGTTCTTC.

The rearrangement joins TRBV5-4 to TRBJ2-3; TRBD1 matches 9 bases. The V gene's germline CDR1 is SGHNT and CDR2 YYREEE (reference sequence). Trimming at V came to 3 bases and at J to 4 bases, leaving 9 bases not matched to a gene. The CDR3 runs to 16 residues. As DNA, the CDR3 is TGTGCCAGCAGCTCTCCGGGACAGGGAGGGTCAGATACGCAGTATTTT. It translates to CASSSPGQGGSDTQYF.

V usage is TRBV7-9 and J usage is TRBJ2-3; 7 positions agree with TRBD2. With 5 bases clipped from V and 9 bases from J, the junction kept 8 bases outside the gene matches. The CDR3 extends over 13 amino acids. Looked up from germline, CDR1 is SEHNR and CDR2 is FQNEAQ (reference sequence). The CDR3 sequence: CASSLERGLTQYF. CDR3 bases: TGTGCCAGCAGCCTCGAGCGGGGACTAACGCAGTATTTT.

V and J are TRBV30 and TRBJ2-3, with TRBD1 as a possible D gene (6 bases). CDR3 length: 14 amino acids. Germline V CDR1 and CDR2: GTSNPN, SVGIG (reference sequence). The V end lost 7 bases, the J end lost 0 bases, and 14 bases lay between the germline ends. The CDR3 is CASAQGVSTDTQYF. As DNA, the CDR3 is TGTGCCTCCGCACAGGGCGTTAGCACAGATACGCAGTATTTT.

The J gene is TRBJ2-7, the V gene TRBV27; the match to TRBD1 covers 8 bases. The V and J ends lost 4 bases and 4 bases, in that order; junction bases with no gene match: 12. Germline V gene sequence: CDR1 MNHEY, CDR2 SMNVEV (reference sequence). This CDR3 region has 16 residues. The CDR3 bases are TGTGCCAGCAGTTCCCGCGACAGGGGCCGGGGATACGAGCAGTACTTC. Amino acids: CASSSRDRGRGYEQYF.

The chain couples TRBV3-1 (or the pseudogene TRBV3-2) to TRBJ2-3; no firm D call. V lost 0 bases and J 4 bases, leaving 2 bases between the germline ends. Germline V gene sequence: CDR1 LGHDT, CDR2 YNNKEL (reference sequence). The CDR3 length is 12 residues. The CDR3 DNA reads TGTGCCAGCAGCCAAGACCCAGATACGCAGTATTTT. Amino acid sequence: CASSQDPDTQYF.

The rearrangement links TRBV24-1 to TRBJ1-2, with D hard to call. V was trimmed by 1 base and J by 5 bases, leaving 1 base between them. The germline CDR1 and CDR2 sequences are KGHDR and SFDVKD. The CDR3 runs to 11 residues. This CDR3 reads CATSDFYGYTF. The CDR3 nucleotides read TGTGCCACCAGTGATTTTTATGGCTACACCTTC.

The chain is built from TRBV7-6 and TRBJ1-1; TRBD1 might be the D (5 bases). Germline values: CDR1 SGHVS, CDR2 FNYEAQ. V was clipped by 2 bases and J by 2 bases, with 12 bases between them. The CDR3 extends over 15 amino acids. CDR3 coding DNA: TGTGCCAGCAGCTTAAGGGGATTGGTAAACACTGAAGCTTTCTTT. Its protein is CASSLRGLVNTEAFF.

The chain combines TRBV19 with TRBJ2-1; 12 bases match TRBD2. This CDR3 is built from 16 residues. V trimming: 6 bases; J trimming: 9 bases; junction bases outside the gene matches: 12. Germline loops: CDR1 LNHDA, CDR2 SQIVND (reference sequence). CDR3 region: CASSPLAGGPLGEQFF. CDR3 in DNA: TGTGCCAGTAGCCCCCTAGCGGGAGGGCCATTGGGTGAGCAGTTCTTC.

The CDR3 DNA reads TGCAGCGTTGAAGAATCCAGGAACACTGAAGCTTTCTTT. Amino acids: CSVEESRNTEAFF. The chain has TRBV29-1 and TRBJ1-1; D uncertain. V gave up 0 bases and J gave up 1 base, with 6 bases separating them. Germline V gene data show CDR1 as SQVTM and CDR2 as ANQGSEA. CDR3 length: 13 amino acids.

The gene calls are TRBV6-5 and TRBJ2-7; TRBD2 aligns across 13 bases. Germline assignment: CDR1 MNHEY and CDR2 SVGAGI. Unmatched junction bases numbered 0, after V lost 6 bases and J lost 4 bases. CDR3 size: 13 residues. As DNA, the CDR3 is TGTGCCAGCAGGGGACTAGCGGGGTACGAGCAGTACTTC. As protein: CASRGLAGYEQYF.

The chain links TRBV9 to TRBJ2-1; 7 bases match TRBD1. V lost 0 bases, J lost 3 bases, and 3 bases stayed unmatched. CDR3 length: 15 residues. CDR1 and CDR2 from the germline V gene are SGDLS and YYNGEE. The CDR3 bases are TGTGCCAGCAGCGTAGGCGACAGGGACTACAATGAGCAGTTCTTC. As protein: CASSVGDRDYNEQFF.

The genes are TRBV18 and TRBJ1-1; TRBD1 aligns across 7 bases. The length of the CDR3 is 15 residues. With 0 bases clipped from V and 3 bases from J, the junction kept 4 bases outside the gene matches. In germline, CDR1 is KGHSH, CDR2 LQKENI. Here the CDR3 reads CASSPPSTGDTEAFF. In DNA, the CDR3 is TGTGCCAGCTCACCACCGTCTACAGGGGACACTGAAGCTTTCTTT.

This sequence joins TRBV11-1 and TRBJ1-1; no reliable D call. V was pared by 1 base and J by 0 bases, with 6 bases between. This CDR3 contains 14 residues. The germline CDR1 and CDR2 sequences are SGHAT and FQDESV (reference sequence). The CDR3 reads CASSLDVMNTEAFF. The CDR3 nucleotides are TGTGCCAGCAGCTTAGACGTAATGAACACTGAAGCTTTCTTT.

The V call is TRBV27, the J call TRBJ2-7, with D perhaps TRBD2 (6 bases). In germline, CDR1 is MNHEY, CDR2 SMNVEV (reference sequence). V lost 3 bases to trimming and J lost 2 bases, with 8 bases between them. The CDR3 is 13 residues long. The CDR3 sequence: CASSLGGPYEQYF. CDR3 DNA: TGTGCCAGCAGTTTGGGGGGTCCCTACGAGCAGTACTTC.

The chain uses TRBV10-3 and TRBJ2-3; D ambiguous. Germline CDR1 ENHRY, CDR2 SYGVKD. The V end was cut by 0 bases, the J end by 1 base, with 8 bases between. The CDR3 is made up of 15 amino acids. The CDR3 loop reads CAISESLVGTDTQYF. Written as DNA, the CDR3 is TGTGCCATCAGTGAGTCCTTAGTGGGCACAGATACGCAGTATTTT.

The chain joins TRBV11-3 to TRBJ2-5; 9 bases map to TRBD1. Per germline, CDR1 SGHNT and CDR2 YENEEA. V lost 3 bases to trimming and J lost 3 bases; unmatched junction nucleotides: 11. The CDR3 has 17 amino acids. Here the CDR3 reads CASSLGRDREREETQYF. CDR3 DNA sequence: TGTGCCAGCAGCTTGGGGAGGGACAGGGAAAGGGAAGAGACCCAGTACTTC.